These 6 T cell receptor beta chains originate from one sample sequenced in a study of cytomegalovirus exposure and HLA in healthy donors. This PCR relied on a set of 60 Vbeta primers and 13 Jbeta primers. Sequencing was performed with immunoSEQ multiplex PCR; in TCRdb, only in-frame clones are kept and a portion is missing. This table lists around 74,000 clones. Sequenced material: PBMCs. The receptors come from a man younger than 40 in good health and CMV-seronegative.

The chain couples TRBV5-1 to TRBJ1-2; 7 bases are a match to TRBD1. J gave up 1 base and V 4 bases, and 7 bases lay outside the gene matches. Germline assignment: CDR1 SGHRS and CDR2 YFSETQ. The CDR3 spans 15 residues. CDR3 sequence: CASSQDRAGNYGYTF. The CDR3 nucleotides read TGCGCCAGCAGCCAAGACAGGGCCGGTAACTATGGCTACACCTTC.

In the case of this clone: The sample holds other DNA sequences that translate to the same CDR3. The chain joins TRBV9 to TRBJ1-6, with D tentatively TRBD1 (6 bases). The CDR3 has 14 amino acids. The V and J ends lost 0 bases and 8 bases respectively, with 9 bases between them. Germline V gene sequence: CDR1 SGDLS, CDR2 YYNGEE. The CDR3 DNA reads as TGTGCCAGCAGCGTAGAGGCAGGGGATTCACCCCTCCACTTT. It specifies CASSVEAGDSPLHF.

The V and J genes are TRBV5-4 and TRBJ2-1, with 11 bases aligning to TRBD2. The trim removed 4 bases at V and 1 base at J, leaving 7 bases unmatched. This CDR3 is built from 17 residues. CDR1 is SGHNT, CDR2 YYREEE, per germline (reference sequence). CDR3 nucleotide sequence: TGTGCCAGCAGCCCCGAACTAGCGGGAGAATCCTACAATGAGCAGTTCTTC. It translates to CASSPELAGESYNEQFF.

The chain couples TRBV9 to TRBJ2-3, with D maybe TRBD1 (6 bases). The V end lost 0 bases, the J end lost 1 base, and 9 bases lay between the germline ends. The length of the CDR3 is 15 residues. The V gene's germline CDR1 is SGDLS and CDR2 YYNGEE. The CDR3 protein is CASSVAGGRTDTQYF. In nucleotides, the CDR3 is TGTGCCAGCAGCGTAGCTGGGGGCCGCACAGATACGCAGTATTTT.

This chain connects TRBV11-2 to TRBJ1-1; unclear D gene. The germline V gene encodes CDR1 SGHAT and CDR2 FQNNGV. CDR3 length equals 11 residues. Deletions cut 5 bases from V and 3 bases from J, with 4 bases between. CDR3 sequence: CASSPYTEAFF. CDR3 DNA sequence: TGTGCCAGCAGCCCCTACACTGAAGCTTTCTTT.

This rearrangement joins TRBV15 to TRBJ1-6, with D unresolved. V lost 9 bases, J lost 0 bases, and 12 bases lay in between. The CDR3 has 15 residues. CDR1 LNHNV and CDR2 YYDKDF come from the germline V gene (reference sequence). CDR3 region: CATSDGSSYNSPLHF. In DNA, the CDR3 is TGTGCCACGTCTGATGGGAGCTCCTATAATTCACCCCTCCACTTT.